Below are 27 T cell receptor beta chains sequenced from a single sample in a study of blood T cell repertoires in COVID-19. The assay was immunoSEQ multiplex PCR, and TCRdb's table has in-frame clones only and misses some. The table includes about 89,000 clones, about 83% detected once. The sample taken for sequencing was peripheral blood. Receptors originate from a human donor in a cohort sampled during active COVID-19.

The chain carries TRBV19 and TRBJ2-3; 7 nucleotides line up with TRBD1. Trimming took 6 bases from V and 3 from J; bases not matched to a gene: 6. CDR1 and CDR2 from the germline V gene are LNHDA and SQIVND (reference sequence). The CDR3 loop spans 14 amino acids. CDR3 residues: CASSERGLTDTQYF. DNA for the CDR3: TGTGCCAGTAGCGAGAGGGGGCTTACAGATACGCAGTATTTT.

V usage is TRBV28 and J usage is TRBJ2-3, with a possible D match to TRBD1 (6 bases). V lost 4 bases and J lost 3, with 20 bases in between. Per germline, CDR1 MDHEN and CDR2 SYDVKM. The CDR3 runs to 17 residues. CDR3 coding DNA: TGTGCCAGCAGTTCCCCCCCGACAGGTACTCCTACAGATACGCAGTATTTT. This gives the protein CASSSPPTGTPTDTQYF.

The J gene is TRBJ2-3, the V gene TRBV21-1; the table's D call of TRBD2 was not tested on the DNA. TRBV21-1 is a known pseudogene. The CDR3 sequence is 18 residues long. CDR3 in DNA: TGTGCCAGCAGCAAATTAGGCGGGAGGGCCGGTAGCACAGATACGCAGTATTTT. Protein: CASSKLGGRAGSTDTQYF.

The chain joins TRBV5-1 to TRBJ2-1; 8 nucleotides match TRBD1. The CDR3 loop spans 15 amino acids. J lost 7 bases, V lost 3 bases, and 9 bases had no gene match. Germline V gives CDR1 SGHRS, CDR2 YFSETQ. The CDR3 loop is CASSSPGQGWNEQFF. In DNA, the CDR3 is TGCGCCAGCAGCTCCCCTGGACAGGGATGGAATGAGCAGTTCTTC.

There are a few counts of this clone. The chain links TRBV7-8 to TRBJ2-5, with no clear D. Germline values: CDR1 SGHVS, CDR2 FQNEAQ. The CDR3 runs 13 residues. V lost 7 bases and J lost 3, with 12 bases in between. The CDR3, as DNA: TGTGCCAGCAACTTCCGGTCTAAAGAGACCCAGTACTTC. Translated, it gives CASNFRSKETQYF.

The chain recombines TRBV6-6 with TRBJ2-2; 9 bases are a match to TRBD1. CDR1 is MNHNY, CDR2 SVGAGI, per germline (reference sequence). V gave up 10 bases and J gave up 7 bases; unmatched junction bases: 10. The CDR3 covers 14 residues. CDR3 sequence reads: CAITGTGFDGELFF. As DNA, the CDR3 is TGTGCCATCACCGGGACAGGGTTTGACGGGGAGCTGTTTTTT.

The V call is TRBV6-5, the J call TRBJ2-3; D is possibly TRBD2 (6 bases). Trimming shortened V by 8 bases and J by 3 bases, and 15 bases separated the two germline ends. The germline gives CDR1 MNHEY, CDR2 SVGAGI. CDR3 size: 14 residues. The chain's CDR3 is CASALGRSTDTQYF. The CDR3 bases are TGTGCCAGCGCCCTCGGGAGAAGTACAGATACGCAGTATTTT.

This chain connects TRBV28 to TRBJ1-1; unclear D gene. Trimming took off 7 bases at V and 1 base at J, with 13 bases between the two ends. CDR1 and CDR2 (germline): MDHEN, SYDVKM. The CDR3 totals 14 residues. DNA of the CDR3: TGTGCCAGCACCCTCTTTGAGAGGAACACTGAAGCTTTCTTT. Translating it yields CASTLFERNTEAFF. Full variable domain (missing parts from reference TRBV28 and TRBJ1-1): DVKVTQSSRYLVKRTGEKVFLECVQDMDHENMFWYRQDPGLGLRLIYFSYDVKMKEKGDIPEGYSVSREKKERFSLILESASTNQTSMYLCASTLFERNTEAFFGQGTRLTVV.

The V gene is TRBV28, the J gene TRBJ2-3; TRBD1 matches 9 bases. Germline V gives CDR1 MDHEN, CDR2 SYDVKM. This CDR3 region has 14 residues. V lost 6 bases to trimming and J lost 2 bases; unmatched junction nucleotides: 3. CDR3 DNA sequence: TGTGCCAGCAGAACAGGGGGCAACACAGATACGCAGTATTTT. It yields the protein CASRTGGNTDTQYF. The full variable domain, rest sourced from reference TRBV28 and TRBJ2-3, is DVKVTQSSRYLVKRTGEKVFLECVQDMDHENMFWYRQDPGLGLRLIYFSYDVKMKEKGDIPEGYSVSREKKERFSLILESASTNQTSMYLCASRTGGNTDTQYFGPGTRLTVL.

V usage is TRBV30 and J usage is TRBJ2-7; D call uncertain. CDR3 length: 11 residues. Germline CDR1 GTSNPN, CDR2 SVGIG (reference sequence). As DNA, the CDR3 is TGTGCTAGAGGCGCGACGAACGAGCAGTACTTC. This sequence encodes CARGATNEQYF.

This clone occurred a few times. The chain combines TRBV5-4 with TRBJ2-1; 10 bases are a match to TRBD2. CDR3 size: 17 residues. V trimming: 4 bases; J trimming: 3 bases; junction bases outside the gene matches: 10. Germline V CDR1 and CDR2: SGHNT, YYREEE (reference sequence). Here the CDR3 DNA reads TGTGCCAGCAGCCCCGACGGAGGGACTAGCGTCTACAATGAGCAGTTCTTC. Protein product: CASSPDGGTSVYNEQFF. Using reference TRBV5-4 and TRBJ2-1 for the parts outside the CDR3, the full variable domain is ETGVTQSPTHLIKTRGQQVTLRCSSQSGHNTVSWYQQALGQGPQFIFQYYREEENGRGNFPPRFSGLQFPNYSSELNVNALELDDSALYLCASSPDGGTSVYNEQFFGPGTRLTVL.

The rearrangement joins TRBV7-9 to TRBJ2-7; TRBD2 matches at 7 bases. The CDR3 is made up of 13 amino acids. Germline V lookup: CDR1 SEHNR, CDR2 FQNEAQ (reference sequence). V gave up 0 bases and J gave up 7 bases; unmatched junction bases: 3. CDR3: CASSLALADEQYF. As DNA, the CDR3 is TGTGCCAGCAGCTTAGCTCTAGCGGATGAGCAGTACTTC.

The CDR3 region has the DNA TGTGCCAGCTCACTGTCTGGACAGGGGATAGATGAGCAGTTCTTC. Translating gives CASSLSGQGIDEQFF. This chain uses TRBV18 with TRBJ2-1; 9 bases line up with TRBD1. Germline V gene lookup returns CDR1 KGHSH and CDR2 LQKENI. CDR3 length equals 15 residues. The trim removed 4 bases at V and 8 bases at J, leaving 9 bases unmatched.

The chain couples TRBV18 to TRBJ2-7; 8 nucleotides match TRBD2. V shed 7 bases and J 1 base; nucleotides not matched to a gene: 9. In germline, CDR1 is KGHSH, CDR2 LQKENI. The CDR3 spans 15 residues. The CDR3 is CASFSWTSRSYEQYF. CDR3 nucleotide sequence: TGTGCCAGCTTTTCCTGGACTAGCAGATCCTACGAGCAGTACTTC. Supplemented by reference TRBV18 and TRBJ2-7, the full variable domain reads NAGVMQNPRHLVRRRGQEARLRCSPMKGHSHVYWYRQLPEEGLKFMVYLQKENIIDESGMPKERFSAEFPKEGPSILRIQQVVRGDSAAYFCASFSWTSRSYEQYFGPGTRLTVT.

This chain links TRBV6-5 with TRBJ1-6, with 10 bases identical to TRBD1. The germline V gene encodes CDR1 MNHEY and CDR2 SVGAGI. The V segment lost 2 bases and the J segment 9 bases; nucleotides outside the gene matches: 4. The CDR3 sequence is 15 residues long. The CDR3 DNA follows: TGTGCCAGCAGTTACGGGGACAGGGGATCTTCACCCCTCCACTTT. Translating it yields CASSYGDRGSSPLHF.

This CDR3 is CASSVLGRRTYNEQFF. In DNA form, the CDR3 reads TGTGCCAGCAGTGTCCTAGGGAGGAGGACCTACAATGAGCAGTTCTTC. V and J are TRBV6-1 and TRBJ2-1; maybe TRBD2 (6 bases). Germline V gene sequence: CDR1 MNHNS, CDR2 SASEGT. The CDR3 consists of 16 residues. Trimming cost V 4 bases and J 2 bases, with 15 bases left between them.

The CDR3 sequence: CATSEHGSKQYF. CDR3 sequence (DNA): TGTGCCACCAGTGAGCACGGGAGTAAGCAGTACTTC. This sequence joins TRBV24-1 and TRBJ2-7, with D perhaps TRBD2 (6 bases). The V end lost 4 bases, the J end lost 8 bases, and 11 bases lay between the germline ends. The CDR3 is 12 amino acids. Germline assignment: CDR1 KGHDR and CDR2 SFDVKD.

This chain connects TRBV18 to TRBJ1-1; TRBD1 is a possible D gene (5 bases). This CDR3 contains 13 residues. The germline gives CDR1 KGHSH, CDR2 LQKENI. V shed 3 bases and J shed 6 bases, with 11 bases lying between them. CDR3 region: CASSPLRGAEAFF. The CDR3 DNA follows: TGTGCCAGCTCACCCCTTCGGGGGGCTGAAGCTTTCTTT.

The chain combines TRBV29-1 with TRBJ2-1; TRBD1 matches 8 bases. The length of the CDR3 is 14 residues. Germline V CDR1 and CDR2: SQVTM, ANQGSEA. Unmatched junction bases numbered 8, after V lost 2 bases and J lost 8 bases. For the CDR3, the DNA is TGCAGCGTTGAAAGGGGACAGGTGTATGATGAGCAGTTCTTC. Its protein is CSVERGQVYDEQFF.

CDR3 sequence (DNA): TGTGCCAGCAGTTTACTAGCGGGAGGCGGTGAGGCAGATACGCAGTATTTT. Translating it yields CASSLLAGGGEADTQYF. This rearrangement joins TRBV28 to TRBJ2-3; 11 bases fit TRBD2. Germline CDR1 is MDHEN and CDR2 is SYDVKM. V shed 2 bases and J 4 bases; nucleotides not matched to a gene: 8. This CDR3 region has 17 residues.

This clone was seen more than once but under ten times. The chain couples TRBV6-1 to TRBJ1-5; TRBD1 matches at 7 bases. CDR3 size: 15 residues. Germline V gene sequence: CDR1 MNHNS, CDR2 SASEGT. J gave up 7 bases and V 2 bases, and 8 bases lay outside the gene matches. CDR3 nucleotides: TGTGCCAGCAGTGAAACGACAGGGAATAACCAGCCCCAGCATTTT. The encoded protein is CASSETTGNNQPQHF.

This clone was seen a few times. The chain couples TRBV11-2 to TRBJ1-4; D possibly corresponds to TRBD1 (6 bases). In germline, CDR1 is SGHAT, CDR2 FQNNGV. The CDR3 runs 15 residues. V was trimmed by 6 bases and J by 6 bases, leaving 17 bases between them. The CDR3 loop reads CASRGAQGDYEKLFF. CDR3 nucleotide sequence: TGTGCCAGCAGGGGGGCGCAAGGGGATTATGAAAAACTGTTTTTT.

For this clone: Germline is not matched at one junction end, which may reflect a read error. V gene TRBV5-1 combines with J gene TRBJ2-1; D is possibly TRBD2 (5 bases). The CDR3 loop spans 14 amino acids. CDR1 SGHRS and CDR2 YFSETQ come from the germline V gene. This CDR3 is CASSWASSHNEQFF. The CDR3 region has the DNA TGCGCCAGCAGCTGGGCTAGCTCCCACAATGAGCAGTTCTTC.

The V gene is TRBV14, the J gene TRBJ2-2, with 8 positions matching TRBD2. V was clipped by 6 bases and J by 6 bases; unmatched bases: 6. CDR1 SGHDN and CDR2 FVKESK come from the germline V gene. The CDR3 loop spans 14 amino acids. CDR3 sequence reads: CASRPAGVAGELFF. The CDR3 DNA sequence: TGTGCCAGCAGACCAGCGGGAGTGGCCGGGGAGCTGTTTTTT.

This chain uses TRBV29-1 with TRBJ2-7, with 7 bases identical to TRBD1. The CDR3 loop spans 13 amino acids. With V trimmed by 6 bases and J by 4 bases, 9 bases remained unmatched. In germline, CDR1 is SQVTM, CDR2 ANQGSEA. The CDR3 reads CSVSRTGKYEQYF. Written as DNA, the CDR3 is TGCAGCGTGTCACGGACAGGAAAATACGAGCAGTACTTC.

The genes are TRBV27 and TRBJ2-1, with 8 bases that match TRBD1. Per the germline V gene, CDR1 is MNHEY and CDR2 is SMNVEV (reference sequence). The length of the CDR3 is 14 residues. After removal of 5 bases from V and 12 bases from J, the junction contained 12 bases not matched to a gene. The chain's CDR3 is CASSRGTGTMTQFF. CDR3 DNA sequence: TGTGCCAGCAGTCGGGGGACAGGTACAATGACGCAGTTCTTC.

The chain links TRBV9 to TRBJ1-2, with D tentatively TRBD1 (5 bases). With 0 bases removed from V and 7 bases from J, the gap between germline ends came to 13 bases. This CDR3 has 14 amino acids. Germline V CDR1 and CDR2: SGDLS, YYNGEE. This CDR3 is CASSVEDNSGGYTF. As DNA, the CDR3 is TGTGCCAGCAGCGTAGAGGACAACAGTGGTGGCTACACCTTC.